These 23 T cell receptor beta chains were sequenced from one sample in a study of blood T cells in healthy people across ages. Sample-barcoded 5' priming and a J-beta primer mix drove a second PCR of about 6 to 12 cycles. TCRdb re-called the 5' RACE reads with MiXCR, one entry per CDR3 protein. This table holds approximately 800,000 distinct CDR3 sequences, 36% found once. The sample comprised blood. The receptors here all came from a man aged 18 to 30 in good health.

V and J are TRBV6-6 and TRBJ2-3; no definite D call. This CDR3 is 14 amino acids long. Germline V gene lookup returns CDR1 MNHNY and CDR2 SVGAGI (reference sequence). V dropped 10 bases and J dropped 1 base, with 15 bases sitting between them. Here the CDR3 DNA reads TGTGCCACCCTGACACCCTTAGGCACAGATACGCAGTATTTT. Its protein is CATLTPLGTDTQYF.

V gene TRBV6-8 combines with J gene TRBJ2-5; 9 bases are a match to TRBD2. The V segment lost 6 bases and the J segment 11 bases; nucleotides outside the gene matches: 19. CDR3 length: 16 amino acids. Germline V lookup: CDR1 MNHGY, CDR2 SAAAGT. The CDR3 DNA is TGTGCCAGCAGACGAACCGGGACTAGCTGTTCCGCTGAGCAGTACTTC. It codes for CASRRTGTSCSAEQYF.

The table lists this clonotype with many counts. The J gene is TRBJ2-1, the V gene TRBV11-2; TRBD2 might be the D (5 bases). Germline CDR1 SGHAT, CDR2 FQNNGV. The V gene lost 5 bases and the J gene lost 5 bases, with 10 bases spanning the gap. The CDR3 is 13 amino acids. CDR3 nucleotide sequence: TGTGCCAGCAGCCGTAGTAGCGACAATGAGCAGTTCTTC. Its protein product is CASSRSSDNEQFF. Full variable domain (rest looked up from reference TRBV11-2 and TRBJ2-1): EAGVAQSPRYKIIEKRQSVAFWCNPISGHATLYWYQQILGQGPKLLIQFQNNGVVDDSQLPKDRFSAERLKGVDSTLKIQPAKLEDSAVYLCASSRSSDNEQFFGPGTRLTVL.

The sample holds a few counts of this clonotype. A junction boundary mismatches the germline segment, possibly from a read error. The V gene is TRBV7-2, the J gene TRBJ1-6; D perhaps matches TRBD1 (5 bases). CDR1 is SGHTA, CDR2 FQGNSA, per germline. The length of the CDR3 is 15 residues. In nucleotides, the CDR3 is TGTGCCAGCATCTTAAAGTGGGGGGGAGATTCACCCCTCCACTTT. It specifies CASILKWGGDSPLHF.

The table lists this clonotype with many counts. The J gene is TRBJ1-2, the V gene TRBV5-1; 8 bases fit TRBD1. V gave up 0 bases and J gave up 3 bases; unmatched junction bases: 10. The V gene's germline CDR1 is SGHRS and CDR2 YFSETQ. The CDR3 spans 17 residues. CDR3 region: CASSLAGMPGGDYGYTF. Here the CDR3 DNA reads TGCGCCAGCAGCTTGGCCGGTATGCCAGGGGGCGACTATGGCTACACCTTC. The entire variable domain, with the rest obtained from reference TRBV5-1 and TRBJ1-2, is as follows: KAGVTQTPRYLIKTRGQQVTLSCSPISGHRSVSWYQQTPGQGLQFLFEYFSETQRNKGNFPGRFSGRQFSNSRSEMNVSTLELGDSALYLCASSLAGMPGGDYGYTFGSGTRLTVV.

The chain combines TRBV6-6 with TRBJ2-3; unclear D gene. The CDR3 consists of 15 residues. V was clipped by 0 bases and J by 2 bases, with 9 bases between them. The germline gives CDR1 MNHNY, CDR2 SVGAGI (reference sequence). Written as DNA, the CDR3 is TGTGCCAGCAGTTACTCCGCGTCTCTCACAGATACGCAGTATTTT. Translated, it gives CASSYSASLTDTQYF.

CDR3 sequence reads: CASSRANRDSPLHF. In DNA form, the CDR3 reads TGCGCCAGCAGCCGGGCTAACAGGGATTCACCCCTCCACTTT. This chain uses TRBV4-1 with TRBJ1-6, with TRBD1 as a possible D gene (6 bases). Germline V CDR1 and CDR2: MGHRA, YSYEKL. This CDR3 comprises 14 residues. Trimming removed 4 bases at V and 8 bases at J, with 12 bases between.

The chain uses TRBV12-3 or TRBV12-4 and TRBJ2-5; tentatively, D is TRBD1 (6 bases). The ends were cut back, 2 bases at V and 3 bases at J, with 13 bases in the middle. The CDR3 has 15 residues. The CDR3 here is CASSLLPTGKETQYF. CDR3 bases: TGTGCCAGCAGTTTACTTCCGACAGGAAAAGAGACCCAGTACTTC.

This clonotype has just a few counts. The CDR3 here is CSASGLSYEQYF. In DNA form, the CDR3 reads TGCAGTGCTTCGGGGCTCTCCTACGAGCAGTACTTC. The rearrangement uses TRBV20-1 and TRBJ2-7, with D perhaps given as TRBD1 or TRBD2 (5 bases each). The germline V gene encodes CDR1 DFQATT and CDR2 SNEGSKA (reference sequence). The CDR3 loop spans 12 amino acids. V lost 5 bases and J lost 0, with 8 bases in between.

This clonotype was detected a few times. The chain recombines TRBV7-2 with TRBJ2-1, with a possible D match to TRBD1 (6 bases). Germline V gives CDR1 SGHTA, CDR2 FQGNSA. This CDR3 has 16 amino acids. Trimming removed 5 bases from V and 9 bases from J, with 23 bases in between. CDR3 protein: CASSPRHLQGRGEQFF. In nucleotides, the CDR3 is TGTGCCAGCAGCCCCCGTCATTTACAGGGACGGGGTGAGCAGTTCTTC. The whole variable domain, filled in from reference TRBV7-2 and TRBJ2-1, reads GAGVSQSPSNKVTEKGKDVELRCDPISGHTALYWYRQSLGQGLEFLIYFQGNSAPDKSGLPSDRFSAERTGGSVSTLTIQRTQQEDSAVYLCASSPRHLQGRGEQFFGPGTRLTVL.

Remarks on this clonotype: This could be a read error, since a much larger clone is one nucleotide away. The genes are TRBV29-1 and TRBJ2-7; TRBD1 aligns across 7 bases. The length of the CDR3 is 18 residues. With 1 base clipped from V and 7 bases from J, the junction kept 22 bases outside the gene matches. Germline V gene data show CDR1 as SQVTM and CDR2 as ANQGSEA. The CDR3 DNA is TGCAGCGTTGAAGTTCAGGACAGGCGTCCCAAAATATACAATGAGCAGTACTTC. As protein: CSVEVQDRRPKIYNEQYF.

This clonotype turned up a few times. The CDR3 spells CASRGSEAFF. In DNA, the CDR3 is TGTGCCAGCAGGGGGAGTGAAGCTTTCTTT. The rearrangement links TRBV12-3 or TRBV12-4 to TRBJ1-1, with D uncertain. The CDR3 extends over 10 amino acids. V gave up 6 bases and J gave up 7 bases, with 6 bases separating them.

This chain links TRBV18 with TRBJ2-3, with TRBD2 matching over 9 bases. Germline CDR1 is KGHSH and CDR2 is LQKENI. The CDR3 contains 17 residues. V lost 2 bases and J lost 6; bases outside the gene matches: 12. DNA of the CDR3: TGTGCCAGCTCACCAGGGCTAGCGGGGATTATCCCGGATACGCAGTATTTT. The encoded protein is CASSPGLAGIIPDTQYF. Filled out from reference TRBV18 and TRBJ2-3, the complete variable domain reads NAGVMQNPRHLVRRRGQEARLRCSPMKGHSHVYWYRQLPEEGLKFMVYLQKENIIDESGMPKERFSAEFPKEGPSILRIQQVVRGDSAAYFCASSPGLAGIIPDTQYFGPGTRLTVL.

This clonotype has only one observation. This chain links TRBV7-3 with TRBJ2-1, with D perhaps TRBD1 (6 bases). TRBJ2-7 explains the end of the DNA better; the J call may be wrong. The CDR3 is 15 amino acids. Germline CDR1 SGHTA, CDR2 FQGTGA. In nucleotides, the CDR3 is TGTGCCAGCAGCCCCGCACAGGGAATATTCAATGAGCAGTACTTC. Protein: CASSPAQGIFNEQYF.

The chain combines TRBV5-1 with TRBJ1-1; the D is unclear. The V end lost 0 bases, the J end lost 1 base, and 10 bases lay between the germline ends. Per the germline V gene, CDR1 is SGHRS and CDR2 is YFSETQ. The CDR3 extends over 15 amino acids. The CDR3 DNA reads as TGCGCCAGCAGCTTGGAACCCAGCGAGAACACTGAAGCTTTCTTT. Its protein product is CASSLEPSENTEAFF.

V and J are TRBV5-1 and TRBJ2-1, with D unclear. Germline V gene data show CDR1 as SGHRS and CDR2 as YFSETQ. The V gene lost 9 bases and the J gene lost 10 bases, with 20 bases spanning the gap. The CDR3 loop spans 13 amino acids. The CDR3 region is CATSWSGAPEQFF. CDR3 nucleotides: TGCGCCACTTCGTGGTCTGGTGCTCCCGAGCAGTTCTTC.

The genes are TRBV30 and TRBJ1-2, with 10 bases identical to TRBD1. CDR1 is GTSNPN and CDR2 is SVGIG in the germline V gene (reference sequence). The CDR3 sequence is 15 residues long. The junction had 9 bases not matched to a gene; V was cut back by 2 bases and J by 6 bases. CDR3 sequence (DNA): TGTGCCTGGAGTCTCCAGACAGGGGGCGCGGATGGCTACACCTTC. Translated, it gives CAWSLQTGGADGYTF.

The chain is built from TRBV28 and TRBJ2-5, with 7 bases identical to TRBD1. V was clipped by 2 bases and J by 2 bases; unmatched bases: 5. The CDR3 has 15 residues. Germline-derived CDR1 and CDR2 are MDHEN and SYDVKM. The CDR3 protein is CASSLEGASQETQYF. The CDR3 nucleotides read TGTGCCAGCAGTTTAGAGGGGGCTTCTCAAGAGACCCAGTACTTC. The whole variable domain, filled in from reference TRBV28 and TRBJ2-5, reads DVKVTQSSRYLVKRTGEKVFLECVQDMDHENMFWYRQDPGLGLRLIYFSYDVKMKEKGDIPEGYSVSREKKERFSLILESASTNQTSMYLCASSLEGASQETQYFGPGTRLLVL.

This clonotype was seen more than once but under ten times. The chain couples TRBV7-9 to TRBJ1-5; TRBD1 aligns across 10 bases. This CDR3 contains 16 residues. J lost 6 bases, V lost 0 bases, and 5 bases had no gene match. CDR1 is SEHNR, CDR2 FQNEAQ, per germline (reference sequence). The CDR3 sequence: CASSLAGTGVSQPQHF. The CDR3 nucleotides are TGTGCCAGCAGCTTAGCCGGGACAGGGGTTAGTCAGCCCCAGCATTTT.

Only a few counts were recorded for this clonotype. With a much larger clone just one base away, this may be a read error. V is TRBV7-2 and J is TRBJ2-4; D gene uncertain. There are 14 residues in the CDR3. Per the germline V gene, CDR1 is SGHTA and CDR2 is FQGNSA. Written as DNA, the CDR3 is TGTGCCGGCAGCTTTGAGCCGGGCAGAAACATTCAGTACTTC. Its translation: CAGSFEPGRNIQYF.

The gene calls are TRBV30 and TRBJ2-3; D could derive from TRBD1 or TRBD2 (5 bases each). This CDR3 is built from 15 residues. Germline assignment: CDR1 GTSNPN and CDR2 SVGIG (reference sequence). The germline V and J ends were trimmed by 1 base and 1 base, with 12 bases remaining between them. As DNA, the CDR3 is TGTGCCTGGAGTGCCGTCGGGGCAGGCACAGATACGCAGTATTTT. Translated, it gives CAWSAVGAGTDTQYF.

The J gene is TRBJ2-5, the V gene TRBV7-9, with D possibly called TRBD1 or TRBD2 (5 bases each). The V end was cut by 4 bases, the J end by 11 bases, with 20 bases between. Germline V lookup: CDR1 SEHNR, CDR2 FQNEAQ (reference sequence). This CDR3 spans 14 amino acids. CDR3 bases: TGTGCCAGCAGCTCCCGGGGCTCCTCAGAAGGGCAGTACTTC. Protein: CASSSRGSSEGQYF.

The V and J genes are TRBV2 and TRBJ1-5; D is ambiguous. The germline gives CDR1 SNHLY, CDR2 FYNNEI. V was shortened by 1 base and J by 4 bases, with 5 bases between the two germline ends. The CDR3 is made up of 13 amino acids. The CDR3 here is CASSEEGNQPQHF. In DNA form, the CDR3 reads TGTGCCAGCAGTGAAGAGGGTAATCAGCCCCAGCATTTT. The full variable domain, completed using reference TRBV2 and TRBJ1-5, is EPEVTQTPSHQVTQMGQEVILRCVPISNHLYFYWYRQILGQKVEFLVSFYNNEISEKSEIFDDQFSVERPDGSNFTLKIRSTKLEDSAMYFCASSEEGNQPQHFGDGTRLSIL.